This T cell receptor (beta chain) was identified during a study of blood T cell repertoires in COVID-19. Across the whole study: T cells, B-cell-depleted T cells, or PBMCs supplied cDNA or gDNA.

As originally analysed: How many nucleated cells were present was estimated from reference gene primer amplification. Some clones are missing from TCRdb's copy, which holds only in-frame ones; the method was immunoSEQ multiplex PCR. V, J and clone size are taken as reported in that table, and D and trimming were inferred from the DNA itself. The table shows 300,000 to 400,000 clones, with 75% to 85% occurring only once. The receptor was isolated from a human donor in a cohort sampled during active COVID-19. Sequenced material: peripheral blood.

The CDR3 DNA reads TGTGCCAGCAGCTTATCCCTTTCAAGTGGGGGGTTTTACGAGCAGTACTTC. It codes for CASSLSLSSGGFYEQYF. This chain joins TRBV5-4 and TRBJ2-7; TRBD2 might be the D (6 bases). Trimming shortened V by 2 bases and J by 4 bases, and 22 bases separated the two germline ends. The CDR3 is made up of 17 amino acids. CDR1 is SGHNT, CDR2 YYREEE, per germline (reference sequence).